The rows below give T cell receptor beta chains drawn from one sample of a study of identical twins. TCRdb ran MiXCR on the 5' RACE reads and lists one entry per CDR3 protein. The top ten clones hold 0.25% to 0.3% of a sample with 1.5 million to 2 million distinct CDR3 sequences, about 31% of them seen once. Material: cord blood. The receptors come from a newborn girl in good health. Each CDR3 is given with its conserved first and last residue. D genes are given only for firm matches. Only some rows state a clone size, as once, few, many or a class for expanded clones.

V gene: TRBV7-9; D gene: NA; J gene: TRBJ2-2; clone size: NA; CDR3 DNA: TGTGCCAGCAGCTTAGCGCCAACTCTACTATTGAGAACCGGGGAGCTGTTTTTT; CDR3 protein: CASSLAPTLLLRTGELFF
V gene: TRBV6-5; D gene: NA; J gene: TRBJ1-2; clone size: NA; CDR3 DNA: TGTGCCAGCAGATTCGGGCTAAACTATGGCTACACCTTC; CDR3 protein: CASRFGLNYGYTF
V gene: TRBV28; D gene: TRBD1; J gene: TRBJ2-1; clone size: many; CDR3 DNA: TGTGCCAGCAGTTTATTGGGACAGGATTACAATGAGCAGTTCTTC; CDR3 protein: CASSLLGQDYNEQFF
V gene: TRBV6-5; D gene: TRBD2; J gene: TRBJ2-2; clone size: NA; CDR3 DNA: TGTGCCAGCAGTCAGAGCGGGAGAGTTGGCGGGGAGCTGTTTTTT; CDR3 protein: CASSQSGRVGGELFF
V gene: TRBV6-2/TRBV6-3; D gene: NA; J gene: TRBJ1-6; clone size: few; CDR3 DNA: TGTGCCACCCGACGGATCACTAATTCACCCCTCCACTTT; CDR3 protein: CATRRITNSPLHF
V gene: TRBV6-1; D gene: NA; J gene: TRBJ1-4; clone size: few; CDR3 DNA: TGTGCCAGCAGCGCCAACAGGGCGGCTAATGAAAAACTGTTTTTT; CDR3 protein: CASSANRAANEKLFF
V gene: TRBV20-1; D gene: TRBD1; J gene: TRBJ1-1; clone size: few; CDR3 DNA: TGCAGTGCTAGAGTCATCAGGGGGCTGGGGACTGAAGCTTTCTTT; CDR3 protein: CSARVIRGLGTEAFF
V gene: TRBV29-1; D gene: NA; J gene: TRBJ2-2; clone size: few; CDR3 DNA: TGCAGCGTCGGGAGAGCCGGGGAGCTGTTTTTT; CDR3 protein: CSVGRAGELFF
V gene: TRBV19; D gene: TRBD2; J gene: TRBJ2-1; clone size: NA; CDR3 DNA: TGTGCCAGTAGTCCCATTCCGGGACTAGCGGGAAGTCGTGAGCAGTTCTTC; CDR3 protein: CASSPIPGLAGSREQFF
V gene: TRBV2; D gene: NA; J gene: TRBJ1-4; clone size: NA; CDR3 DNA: TGTGCCAGCAGTAAAGCAGGGGCCCGACTTAATGAAAAACTGTTTTTT; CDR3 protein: CASSKAGARLNEKLFF
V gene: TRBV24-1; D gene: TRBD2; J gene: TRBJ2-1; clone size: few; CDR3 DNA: TGTGCCACCAGTGAACGGACTAGCGGGGAGAATGAGCAGTTCTTC; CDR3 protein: CATSERTSGENEQFF
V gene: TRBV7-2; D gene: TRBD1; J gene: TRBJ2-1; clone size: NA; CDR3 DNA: TGTGCCAGCAGCTTAACAGGGGGCTCCTACAATGGGCAGTTCTTC; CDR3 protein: CASSLTGGSYNGQFF
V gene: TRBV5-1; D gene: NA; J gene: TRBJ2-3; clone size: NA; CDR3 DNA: TGCGCCAGCAGCTTGGATAACCAGTTTTTGGATACGCAGTATTTT; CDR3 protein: CASSLDNQFLDTQYF
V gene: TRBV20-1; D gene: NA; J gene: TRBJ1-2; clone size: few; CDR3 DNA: TGCAGTGCTCCGGTGGGGCAGTCAAACTATGGCTACACCTTC; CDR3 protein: CSAPVGQSNYGYTF
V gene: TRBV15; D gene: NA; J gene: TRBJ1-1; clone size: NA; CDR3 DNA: TGTGCCACCAGCAGAGATCGACAGAAGCCTGAAGCTTTCTTT; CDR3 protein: CATSRDRQKPEAFF
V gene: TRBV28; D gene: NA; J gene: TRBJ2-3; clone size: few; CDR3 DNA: TGTGCCAGCATACGGGCTAGCACAGATACGCAGTATTTT; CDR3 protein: CASIRASTDTQYF
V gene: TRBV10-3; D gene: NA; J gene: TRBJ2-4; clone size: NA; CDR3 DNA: TGTGCCGGGGACGGTATAGCCAAAAACATTCAGTACTTC; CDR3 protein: CAGDGIAKNIQYF
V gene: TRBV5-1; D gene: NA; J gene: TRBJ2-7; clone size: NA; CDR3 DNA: TGCGCCAGCACGAAACAGGGCTACAATGAGCAGTACTTC; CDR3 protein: CASTKQGYNEQYF
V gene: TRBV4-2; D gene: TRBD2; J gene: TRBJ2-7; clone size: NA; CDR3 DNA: TGTGCCAGCAGCCCCGTCGGGACTAGGGGATACTACGAGCAGTACTTC; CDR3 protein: CASSPVGTRGYYEQYF
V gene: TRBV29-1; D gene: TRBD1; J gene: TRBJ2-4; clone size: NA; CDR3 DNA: TGCAGCGCGTCGACAGGGAGAAACATTCAGTACTTC; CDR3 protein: CSASTGRNIQYF
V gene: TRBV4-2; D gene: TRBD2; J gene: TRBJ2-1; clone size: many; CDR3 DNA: TGTGCCAGCAGCGCTAGCGGGGGCCCTTACTACAATGAGCAGTTCTTC; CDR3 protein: CASSASGGPYYNEQFF
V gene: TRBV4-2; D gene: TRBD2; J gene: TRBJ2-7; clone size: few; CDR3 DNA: TGTGCCAGCAGCCAAGAGGGGAGCGGGAGCTCCTACAATGAGCAGTACTTC; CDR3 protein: CASSQEGSGSSYNEQYF
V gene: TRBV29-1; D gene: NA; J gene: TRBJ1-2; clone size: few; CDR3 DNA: TGCAGCGTCCTGCCGGGTAACTATGGCTACACCTTC; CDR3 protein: CSVLPGNYGYTF
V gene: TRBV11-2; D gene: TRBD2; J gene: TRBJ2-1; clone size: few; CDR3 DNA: TGTGCCAGCAGCCCCGGACTAGCGAAGAGGTTCTTC; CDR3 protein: CASSPGLAKRFF
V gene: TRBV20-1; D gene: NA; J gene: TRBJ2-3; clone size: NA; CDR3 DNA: TGCAGTGCTAGAGATCCGTCAGCGGCAGATACGCAGTATTTT; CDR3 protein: CSARDPSAADTQYF
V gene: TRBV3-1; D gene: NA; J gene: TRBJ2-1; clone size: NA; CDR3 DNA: TGTGCCAGCAGCCAAGATATCTTGTCCTACAATGAGCAGTTCTTC; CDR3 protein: CASSQDILSYNEQFF
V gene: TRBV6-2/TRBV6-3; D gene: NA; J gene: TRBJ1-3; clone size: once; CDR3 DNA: TGTGCCAGCAGTTACGAACAGCCGTCTACTGGGAACACCATATATTTT; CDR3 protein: CASSYEQPSTGNTIYF
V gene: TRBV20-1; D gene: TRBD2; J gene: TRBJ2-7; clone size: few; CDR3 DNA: TGCAGTGCTAGAGTGCCGGGAGGCCCTTCCTACGAGCAGTACTTC; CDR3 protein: CSARVPGGPSYEQYF
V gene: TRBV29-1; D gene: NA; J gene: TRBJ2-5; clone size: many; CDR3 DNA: TGCAGCGTTATCAGCGGCTTCCAAGAGACCCAGTACTTC; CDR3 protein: CSVISGFQETQYF
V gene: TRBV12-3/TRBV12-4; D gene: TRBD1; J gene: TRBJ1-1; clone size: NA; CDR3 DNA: TGTGCCAGCAGTTTCTCTTCAGGGGGCACTGAAGCTTTCTTT; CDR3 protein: CASSFSSGGTEAFF
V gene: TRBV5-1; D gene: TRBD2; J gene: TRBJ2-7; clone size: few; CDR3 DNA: TGCGCCAGCAGCAAAGGACTAGCGGGAGTGTATGGTTGGGCCTACGAGCAGTACTTC; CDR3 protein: CASSKGLAGVYGWAYEQYF
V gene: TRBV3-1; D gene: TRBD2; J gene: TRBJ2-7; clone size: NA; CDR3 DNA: TGTGCCAGCAGCCACCGTAGCGGGAACACCTACGAGCAGTACTTC; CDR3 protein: CASSHRSGNTYEQYF
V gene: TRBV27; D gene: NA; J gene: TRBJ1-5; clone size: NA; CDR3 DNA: TGTGCCAGCAGTCCCCTTCCAAGCAATCAGCCCCAGCATTTT; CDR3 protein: CASSPLPSNQPQHF
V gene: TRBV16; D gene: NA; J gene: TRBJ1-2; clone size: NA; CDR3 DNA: TGTGCCAGCAGCCAATCGGTGGGGCAGCTCTATGGCTGCACCTTC; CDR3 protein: CASSQSVGQLYGCTF
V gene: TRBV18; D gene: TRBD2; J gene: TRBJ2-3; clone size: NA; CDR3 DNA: TGTGCCAGCTCACTTCGTTCTAGCGGGGCAGATACGCAGTATTTT; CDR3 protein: CASSLRSSGADTQYF
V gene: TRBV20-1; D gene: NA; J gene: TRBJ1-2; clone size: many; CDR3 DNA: TGCAGTGCTAGCCCCGGGATTAACTATGGCTACACCTTC; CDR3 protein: CSASPGINYGYTF
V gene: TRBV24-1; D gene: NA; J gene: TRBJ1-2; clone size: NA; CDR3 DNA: TGTGCCACCAGTGACCGGGGGGCATACTATGGCTACACCTTC; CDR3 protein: CATSDRGAYYGYTF
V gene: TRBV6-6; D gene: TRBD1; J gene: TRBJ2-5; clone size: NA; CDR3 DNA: TGTGCCAGCAGTTACGGGCTCTGGACAGGTCAGAATGAGCAGTACTTC; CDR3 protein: CASSYGLWTGQNEQYF
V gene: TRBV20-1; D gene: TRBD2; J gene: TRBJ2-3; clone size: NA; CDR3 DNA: TGCAGTGCTTCAGGACTAGCGGGAGTGGTAGATACGCAGTATTTT; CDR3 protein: CSASGLAGVVDTQYF
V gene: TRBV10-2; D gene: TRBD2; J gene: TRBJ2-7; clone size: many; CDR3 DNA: TGCGCCAGCAGGGAAACTAGCGGACCATACGAGCAGTACTTC; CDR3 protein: CASRETSGPYEQYF
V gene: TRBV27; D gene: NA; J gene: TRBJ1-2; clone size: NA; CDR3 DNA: TGTGCCAGCAGTTTATCGGGACTGGGGGCCTATGGCTACACCTTC; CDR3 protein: CASSLSGLGAYGYTF